This TCR beta chain was observed in a study of T-cell reconstitution after alpha-beta-depleted transplantation in children. Researchers prepared the TCRbeta library using unique molecular identifiers, the study reports. TCRdb itself ran the PCR reads through MiXCR, one entry per CDR3 protein. Of over 550,000 distinct CDR3 sequences in the sample, about 10% were seen once. The CDR3 runs 16 residues. The V and J ends lost 3 bases and 5 bases, in that order; junction bases with no gene match: 10. CDR1 is LNHNV and CDR2 is YYDKDF in the germline V gene (reference sequence). In its sample, this clonotype was seen a few times.

V usage is TRBV15 and J usage is TRBJ2-3; TRBD1 matches at 8 bases. The receptor was derived from a human donor who donated a stem cell graft to a child with acute myeloid leukemia. The sample here was PBMCs from the stem cell graft donor, taken from the stem cell graft. DNA for the CDR3: TGTGCCACCAGCAGCTACTCCCAGGGGGCAATAGATACGCAGTATTTT. Translation: CATSSYSQGAIDTQYF.